The 10 T cell receptor beta chains reported below all come from one sample, sequenced in a study of cytomegalovirus exposure and HLA in healthy donors. Clones were sequenced by immunoSEQ multiplex PCR, and TCRdb holds only the in-frame ones, with some missing. The profile shows 140,000 to 150,000 clones, about 94% of them singletons. Sequencing was performed on PBMCs. The receptors here all came from a man aged 18 to 30 in good health and CMV-seropositive.

The chain has TRBV6-6 and TRBJ2-5; 9 nucleotides line up with TRBD1. V was clipped by 7 bases and J by 5 bases; unmatched bases: 5. The CDR3 runs 13 residues. Germline V gene sequence: CDR1 MNHNY, CDR2 SVGAGI (reference sequence). The CDR3 bases are TGTGCCAGCAAACAGGGGGCACAGGAGACCCAGTACTTC. Translation: CASKQGAQETQYF.

V usage is TRBV27 and J usage is TRBJ2-7; 8 positions match TRBD2. This CDR3 spans 17 amino acids. Germline loops: CDR1 MNHEY, CDR2 SMNVEV (reference sequence). The V segment lost 5 bases and the J segment 2 bases; nucleotides outside the gene matches: 14. CDR3 nucleotide sequence: TGTGCCAGCAGTCTCTTTGCCCCCTTAGCGGGGCCCTACGAGCAGTACTTC. Its protein is CASSLFAPLAGPYEQYF.

The chain joins TRBV6-1 to TRBJ2-7, with 10 bases lining up with TRBD2. The junction had 9 bases not matched to a gene; V was cut back by 2 bases and J by 5 bases. The CDR3 covers 16 residues. Per the germline V gene, CDR1 is MNHNS and CDR2 is SASEGT. The DNA for the CDR3 is TGTGCCAGCAGTGAAAATGCTAGCGGGAGTGTCGACGAGCAGTACTTC. It translates to CASSENASGSVDEQYF.

This sequence joins TRBV18 and TRBJ2-1; 13 nucleotides agree with TRBD2. Trimming took 4 bases from V and 5 from J; bases not matched to a gene: 2. This CDR3 is built from 15 residues. Germline V CDR1 and CDR2: KGHSH, LQKENI. The CDR3 spells CASSLGTSGNNEQFF. The CDR3 nucleotides are TGTGCCAGCTCACTAGGGACTAGCGGGAACAATGAGCAGTTCTTC.

This clone was seen more than once but under ten times. This sequence joins TRBV1 and TRBJ2-3; TRBD2, the table's D call, lacks a check against the DNA. TRBV1 is a known pseudogene. There are 20 residues in the CDR3. The CDR3 is CTSSQLNTMGGRAHTDTQYF. In DNA form, the CDR3 reads TGCACCAGCAGCCAACTTAATACGATGGGCGGGAGGGCCCACACAGATACGCAGTATTTT.

The genes are TRBV27 and TRBJ1-2; TRBD1 aligns across 7 bases. This CDR3 is built from 15 residues. The V segment lost 4 bases and the J segment 6 bases; nucleotides outside the gene matches: 11. Germline CDR1 MNHEY, CDR2 SMNVEV (reference sequence). CDR3 protein: CASSSTGERGHGYTF. In nucleotides, the CDR3 is TGTGCCAGCAGTTCAACAGGGGAGCGCGGTCATGGCTACACCTTC.

V is TRBV2 and J is TRBJ2-1; TRBD1 matches 9 bases. Per the germline V gene, CDR1 is SNHLY and CDR2 is FYNNEI. This CDR3 contains 13 residues. Trimming removed 5 bases from V and 15 bases from J; junction bases left unmatched: 11. CDR3 coding DNA: TGTGCCAGCAGTCAGCCGGGACAGGGTCTGCGGTTCTTC. This sequence encodes CASSQPGQGLRFF.

The chain couples TRBV2 to TRBJ1-1; 7 nucleotides align to TRBD1. The V gene end was trimmed by 8 bases and the J gene end by 1 base; junction bases not matched to a gene: 4. The CDR3 length is 13 residues. Germline CDR1 reads SNHLY; CDR2 reads FYNNEI. CDR3 nucleotides: TGTGCCAGCCTCGACAGGGCGAACACTGAAGCTTTCTTT. As protein: CASLDRANTEAFF.

CDR3 sequence (DNA): TGTGCCAGCAGCGTAGTGGGCAGCCATTCACCCCTCCACTTT. Residues: CASSVVGSHSPLHF. The chain has TRBV9 and TRBJ1-6; D gene ambiguous. V lost 0 bases and J 8 bases, leaving 9 bases between the germline ends. Germline V lookup: CDR1 SGDLS, CDR2 YYNGEE. This CDR3 comprises 14 residues.

The V call is TRBV7-9, the J call TRBJ2-7, with a tentative D call TRBD1 (6 bases). Looked up from germline, CDR1 is SEHNR and CDR2 is FQNEAQ (reference sequence). The CDR3 runs to 14 residues. V was pared by 3 bases and J by 2 bases, with 11 bases between. The chain's CDR3 is CASSLGDNPYEQYF. The CDR3 DNA is TGTGCCAGCAGCTTGGGGGACAACCCCTACGAGCAGTACTTC.